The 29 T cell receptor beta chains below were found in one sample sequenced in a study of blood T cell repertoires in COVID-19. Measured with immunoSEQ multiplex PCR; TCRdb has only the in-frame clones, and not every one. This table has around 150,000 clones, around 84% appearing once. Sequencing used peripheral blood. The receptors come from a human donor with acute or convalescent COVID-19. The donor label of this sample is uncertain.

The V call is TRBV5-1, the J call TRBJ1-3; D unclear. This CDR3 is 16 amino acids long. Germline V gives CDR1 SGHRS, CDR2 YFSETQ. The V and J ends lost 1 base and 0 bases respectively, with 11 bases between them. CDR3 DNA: TGCGCCAGCAGCTTGAATGCAGGTAGCTCTGGAAACACCATATATTTT. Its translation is CASSLNAGSSGNTIYF.

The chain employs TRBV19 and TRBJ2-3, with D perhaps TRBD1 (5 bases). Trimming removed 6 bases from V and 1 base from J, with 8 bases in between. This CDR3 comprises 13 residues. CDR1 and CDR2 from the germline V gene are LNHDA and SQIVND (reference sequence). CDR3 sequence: CASSSTGTDTQYF. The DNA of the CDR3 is TGTGCCAGTAGCTCGACAGGCACAGATACGCAGTATTTT.

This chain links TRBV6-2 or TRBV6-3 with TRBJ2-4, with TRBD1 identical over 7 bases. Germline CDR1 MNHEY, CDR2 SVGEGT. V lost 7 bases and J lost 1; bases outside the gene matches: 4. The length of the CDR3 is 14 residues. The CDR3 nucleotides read TGTGCCAGCACCCCAGGGGGTGCCAAAAACATTCAGTACTTC. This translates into CASTPGGAKNIQYF.

Here the CDR3 reads CASSQDPLQETQYF. DNA of the CDR3: TGTGCCAGCAGCCAAGATCCCCTTCAAGAGACCCAGTACTTC. The chain has TRBV4-2 and TRBJ2-5; D is unresolved. This CDR3 contains 14 residues. V shed 0 bases and J shed 2 bases, with 7 bases lying between them. The germline V gene encodes CDR1 LGHNA and CDR2 YNFKEQ.

CDR3 DNA sequence: TGTGCCAGCAGCCAAGATCTAGACAGCTCCTATAATTCACCCCTCCACTTT. It encodes CASSQDLDSSYNSPLHF. The genes are TRBV3-1 (or the pseudogene TRBV3-2) and TRBJ1-6; the D gene is possibly TRBD1 (5 bases). V lost 0 bases, J lost 0 bases, and 9 bases lay in between. This CDR3 comprises 17 residues. Looked up from germline, CDR1 is LGHDT and CDR2 is YNNKEL (reference sequence).

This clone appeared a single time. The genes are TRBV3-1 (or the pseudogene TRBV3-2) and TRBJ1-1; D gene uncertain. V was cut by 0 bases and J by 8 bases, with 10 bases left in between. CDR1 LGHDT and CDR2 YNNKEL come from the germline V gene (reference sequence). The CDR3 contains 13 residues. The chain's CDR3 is CASSQERPPEAFF. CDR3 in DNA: TGTGCCAGCAGCCAAGAGAGGCCCCCAGAAGCTTTCTTT.

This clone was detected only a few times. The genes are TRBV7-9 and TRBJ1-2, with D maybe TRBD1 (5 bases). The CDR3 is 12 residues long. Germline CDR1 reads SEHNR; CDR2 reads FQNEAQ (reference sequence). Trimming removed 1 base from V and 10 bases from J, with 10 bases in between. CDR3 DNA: TGTGCCAGCAGCTTAGGACAGCTTTTCTACACCTTC. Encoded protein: CASSLGQLFYTF.

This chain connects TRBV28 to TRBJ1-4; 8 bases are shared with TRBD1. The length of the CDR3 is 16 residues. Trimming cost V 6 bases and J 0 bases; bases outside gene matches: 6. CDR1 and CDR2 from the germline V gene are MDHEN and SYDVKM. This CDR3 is CASSGTGGATNEKLFF. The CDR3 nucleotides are TGTGCCAGCAGCGGGACAGGAGGAGCAACTAATGAAAAACTGTTTTTT. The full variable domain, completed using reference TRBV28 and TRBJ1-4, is DVKVTQSSRYLVKRTGEKVFLECVQDMDHENMFWYRQDPGLGLRLIYFSYDVKMKEKGDIPEGYSVSREKKERFSLILESASTNQTSMYLCASSGTGGATNEKLFFGSGTQLSVL.

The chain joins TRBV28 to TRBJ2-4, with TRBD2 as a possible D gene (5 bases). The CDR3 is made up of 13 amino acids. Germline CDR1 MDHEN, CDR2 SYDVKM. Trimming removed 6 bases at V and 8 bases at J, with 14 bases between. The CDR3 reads CASRLTSVDIQYF. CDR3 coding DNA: TGTGCCAGCAGACTCACTAGTGTAGACATTCAGTACTTC.

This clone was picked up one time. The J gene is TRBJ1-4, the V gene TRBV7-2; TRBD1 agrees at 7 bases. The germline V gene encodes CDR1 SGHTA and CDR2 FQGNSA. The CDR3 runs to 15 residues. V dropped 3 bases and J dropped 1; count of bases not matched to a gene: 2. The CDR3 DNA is TGTGCCAGCAGCTTCAACAGGGGAACTAATGAAAAACTGTTTTTT. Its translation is CASSFNRGTNEKLFF.

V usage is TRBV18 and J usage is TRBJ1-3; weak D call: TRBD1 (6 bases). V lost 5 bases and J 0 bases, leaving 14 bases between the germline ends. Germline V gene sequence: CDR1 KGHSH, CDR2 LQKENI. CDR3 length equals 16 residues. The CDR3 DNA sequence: TGTGCCAGCTCAAGCCGGGACACCTTCTCTGGAAACACCATATATTTT. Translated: CASSSRDTFSGNTIYF.

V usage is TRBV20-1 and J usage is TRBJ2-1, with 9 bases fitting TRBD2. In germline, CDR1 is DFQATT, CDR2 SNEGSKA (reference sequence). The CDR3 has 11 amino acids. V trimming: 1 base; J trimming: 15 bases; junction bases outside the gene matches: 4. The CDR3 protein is CSARGTSEGFF. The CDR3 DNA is TGCAGTGCTAGAGGGACTAGCGAAGGGTTCTTC.

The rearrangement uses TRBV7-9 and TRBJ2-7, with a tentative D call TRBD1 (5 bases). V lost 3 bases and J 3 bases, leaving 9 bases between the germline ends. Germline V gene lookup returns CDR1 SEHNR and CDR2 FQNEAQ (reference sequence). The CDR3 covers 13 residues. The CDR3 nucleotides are TGTGCCAGCAGCTTCCTTCAGGGCTACGAGCAGTACTTC. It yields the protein CASSFLQGYEQYF.

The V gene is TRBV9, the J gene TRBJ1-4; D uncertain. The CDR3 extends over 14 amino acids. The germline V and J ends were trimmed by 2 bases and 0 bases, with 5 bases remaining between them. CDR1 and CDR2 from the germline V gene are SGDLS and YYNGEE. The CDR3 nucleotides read TGTGCCAGCAGCGTCCTCTCAACTAATGAAAAACTGTTTTTT. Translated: CASSVLSTNEKLFF.

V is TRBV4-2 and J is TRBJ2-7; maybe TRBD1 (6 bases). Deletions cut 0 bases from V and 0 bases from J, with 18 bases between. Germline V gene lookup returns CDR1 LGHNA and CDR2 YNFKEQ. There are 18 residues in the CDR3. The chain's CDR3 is CASSQEKQGHVSSYEQYF. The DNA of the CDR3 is TGTGCCAGCAGCCAAGAAAAACAGGGACACGTGTCCTCCTACGAGCAGTACTTC.

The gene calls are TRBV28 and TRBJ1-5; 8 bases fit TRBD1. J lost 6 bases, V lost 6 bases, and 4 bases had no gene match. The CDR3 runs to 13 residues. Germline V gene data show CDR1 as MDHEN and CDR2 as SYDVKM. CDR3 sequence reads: CASRDRVAQPQHF. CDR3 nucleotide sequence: TGTGCCAGCAGGGACAGGGTTGCTCAGCCCCAGCATTTT.

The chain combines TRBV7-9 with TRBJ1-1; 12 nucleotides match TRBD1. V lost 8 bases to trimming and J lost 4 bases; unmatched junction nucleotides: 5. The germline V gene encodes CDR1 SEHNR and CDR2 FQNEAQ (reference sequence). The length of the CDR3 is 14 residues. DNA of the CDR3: TGTGCCAGCGCGGGACAGGGGGCAGGCACTGAAGCTTTCTTT. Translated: CASAGQGAGTEAFF.

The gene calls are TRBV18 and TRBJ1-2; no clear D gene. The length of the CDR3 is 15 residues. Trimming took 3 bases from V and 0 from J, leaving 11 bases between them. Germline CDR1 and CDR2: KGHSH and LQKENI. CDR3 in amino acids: CASSPGVHANYGYTF. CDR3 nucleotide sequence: TGTGCCAGCTCACCCGGGGTCCACGCTAACTATGGCTACACCTTC.

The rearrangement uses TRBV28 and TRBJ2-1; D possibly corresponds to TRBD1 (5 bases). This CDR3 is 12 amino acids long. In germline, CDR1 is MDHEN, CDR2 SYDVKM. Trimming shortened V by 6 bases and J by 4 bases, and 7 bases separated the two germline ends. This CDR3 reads CASRGPYNEQFF. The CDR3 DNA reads TGTGCCAGCAGGGGGCCTTACAATGAGCAGTTCTTC.

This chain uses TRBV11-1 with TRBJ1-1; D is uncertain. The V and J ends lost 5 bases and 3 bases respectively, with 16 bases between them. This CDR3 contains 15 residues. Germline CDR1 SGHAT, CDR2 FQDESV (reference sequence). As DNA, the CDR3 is TGTGCCAGCAGCCCCATTGATGGGCCGGACACTGAAGCTTTCTTT. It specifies CASSPIDGPDTEAFF.

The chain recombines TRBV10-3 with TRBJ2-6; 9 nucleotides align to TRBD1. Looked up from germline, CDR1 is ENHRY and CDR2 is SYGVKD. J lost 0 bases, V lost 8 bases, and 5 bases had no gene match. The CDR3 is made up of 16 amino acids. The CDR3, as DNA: TGTGCCATCGGCGGGGGACAGGGCTCTGGGGCCAACGTCCTGACTTTC. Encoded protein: CAIGGGQGSGANVLTF.

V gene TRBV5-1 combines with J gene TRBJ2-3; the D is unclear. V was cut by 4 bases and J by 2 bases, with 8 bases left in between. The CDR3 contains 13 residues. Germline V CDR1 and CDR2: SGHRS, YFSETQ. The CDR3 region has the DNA TGCGCCAGCAGCCAGGCCCCCACAGATACGCAGTATTTT. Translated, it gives CASSQAPTDTQYF.

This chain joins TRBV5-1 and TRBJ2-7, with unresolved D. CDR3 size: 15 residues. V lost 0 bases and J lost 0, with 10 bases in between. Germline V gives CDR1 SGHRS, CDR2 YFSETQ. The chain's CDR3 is CASSLGLQRSYEQYF. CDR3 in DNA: TGCGCCAGCAGCTTGGGCCTGCAGCGCTCCTACGAGCAGTACTTC.

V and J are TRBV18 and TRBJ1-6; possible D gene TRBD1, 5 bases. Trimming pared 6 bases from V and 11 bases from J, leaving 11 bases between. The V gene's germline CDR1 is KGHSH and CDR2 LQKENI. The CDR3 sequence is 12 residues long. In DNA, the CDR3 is TGTGCCAGCTCGGACACATTCCCACCCCTCCACTTT. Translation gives CASSDTFPPLHF.

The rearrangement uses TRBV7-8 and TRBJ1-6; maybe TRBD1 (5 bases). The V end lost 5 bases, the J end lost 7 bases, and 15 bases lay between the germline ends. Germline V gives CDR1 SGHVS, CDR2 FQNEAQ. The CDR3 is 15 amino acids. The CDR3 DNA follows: TGTGCCAGCAGCACTGGGGCCTCCGTGAATTCACCCCTCCACTTT. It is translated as CASSTGASVNSPLHF.

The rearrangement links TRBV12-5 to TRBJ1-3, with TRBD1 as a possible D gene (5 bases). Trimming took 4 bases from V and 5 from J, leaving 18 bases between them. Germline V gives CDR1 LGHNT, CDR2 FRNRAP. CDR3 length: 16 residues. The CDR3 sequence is CASGSPPAGKRNTIYF. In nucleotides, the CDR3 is TGTGCTAGTGGTTCCCCCCCGGCAGGGAAAAGAAACACCATATATTTT.

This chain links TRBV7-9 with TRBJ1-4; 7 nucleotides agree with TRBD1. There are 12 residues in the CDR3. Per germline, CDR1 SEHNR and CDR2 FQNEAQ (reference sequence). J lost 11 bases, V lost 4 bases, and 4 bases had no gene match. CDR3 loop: CASSSQGNKLFF. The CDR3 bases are TGTGCCAGCAGCTCACAGGGGAATAAACTGTTTTTT.

The chain's CDR3 is CASSFLAGGPNEQFF. In nucleotides, the CDR3 is TGCGCCAGCAGCTTCCTAGCGGGGGGGCCGAATGAGCAGTTCTTC. The V and J genes are TRBV5-1 and TRBJ2-1; 12 positions match TRBD2. This CDR3 has 15 residues. Germline CDR1 reads SGHRS; CDR2 reads YFSETQ. V shed 2 bases and J 7 bases; nucleotides not matched to a gene: 4.

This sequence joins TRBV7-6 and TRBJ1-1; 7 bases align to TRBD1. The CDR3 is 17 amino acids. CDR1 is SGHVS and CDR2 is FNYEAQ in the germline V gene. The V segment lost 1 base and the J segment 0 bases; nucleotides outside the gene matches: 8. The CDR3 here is CASSLVSPGQMNTEAFF. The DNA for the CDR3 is TGTGCCAGCAGCTTAGTCTCCCCGGGACAGATGAACACTGAAGCTTTCTTT.